The text below deals with one T cell receptor beta chain. Its antigen remains unidentified. Donors in the study were healthy people who gave bone marrow. PCR was performed using 60 Vbeta and 13 Jbeta primers. Generated by immunoSEQ multiplex PCR, the TCRdb table keeps only in-frame clones and is missing some. The table has about 120,000 clones, under 80% seen once; the top ten hold approximately 10%. The sample is drawn from a study of cytomegalovirus exposure and HLA in healthy donors. Study information: Within an early data release were about 90 million unique TCRs drawn from HLA-typed donors.

Study-level points and caveats: Later analysis associated a missense DCLRE1C variant with TCR beta V- and J-gene trimming. It was reported that the classifier diagnosed cytomegalovirus status with high specificity and sensitivity in both the original and validation cohorts.

Specimen: PBMCs. The receptor's source is a woman aged 45-59 years in good health and CMV-seropositive.

CDR3 region: CASSLAVYYGYTF. The CDR3 DNA follows: TGTGCCAGCAGCTTAGCCGTCTACTATGGCTACACCTTC. This chain joins TRBV7-2 and TRBJ1-2, with D unclear. The V and J ends lost 0 bases and 3 bases respectively, with 5 bases between them. Germline V gene data show CDR1 as SGHTA and CDR2 as FQGNSA. The CDR3 contains 13 residues.